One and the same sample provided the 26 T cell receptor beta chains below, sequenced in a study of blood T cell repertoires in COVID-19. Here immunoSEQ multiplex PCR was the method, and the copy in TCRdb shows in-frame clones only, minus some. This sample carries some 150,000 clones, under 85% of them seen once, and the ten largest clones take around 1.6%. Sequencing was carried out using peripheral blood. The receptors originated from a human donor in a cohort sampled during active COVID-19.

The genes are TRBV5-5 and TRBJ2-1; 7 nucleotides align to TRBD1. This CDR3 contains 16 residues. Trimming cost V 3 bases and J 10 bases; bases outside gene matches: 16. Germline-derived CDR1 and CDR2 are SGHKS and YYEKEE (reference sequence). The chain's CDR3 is CASSSPTGQRIREQFF. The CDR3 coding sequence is TGTGCCAGCAGCTCGCCGACAGGGCAGAGGATTAGGGAGCAGTTCTTC. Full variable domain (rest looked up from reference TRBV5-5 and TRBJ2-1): DAGVTQSPTHLIKTRGQQVTLRCSPISGHKSVSWYQQVLGQGPQFIFQYYEKEERGRGNFPDRFSARQFPNYSSELNVNALLLGDSALYLCASSSPTGQRIREQFFGPGTRLTVL.

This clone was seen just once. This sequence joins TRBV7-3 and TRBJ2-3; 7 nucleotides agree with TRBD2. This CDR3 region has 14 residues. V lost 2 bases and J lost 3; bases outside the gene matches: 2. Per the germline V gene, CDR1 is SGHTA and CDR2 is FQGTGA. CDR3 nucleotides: TGTGCCAGCAGCTTAGCGGGAGAGACAGATACGCAGTATTTT. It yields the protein CASSLAGETDTQYF. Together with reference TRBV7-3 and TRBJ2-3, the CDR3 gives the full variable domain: GAGVSQTPSNKVTEKGKYVELRCDPISGHTALYWYRQSLGQGPEFLIYFQGTGAADDSGLPNDRFFAVRPEGSVSTLKIQRTERGDSAVYLCASSLAGETDTQYFGPGTRLTVL.

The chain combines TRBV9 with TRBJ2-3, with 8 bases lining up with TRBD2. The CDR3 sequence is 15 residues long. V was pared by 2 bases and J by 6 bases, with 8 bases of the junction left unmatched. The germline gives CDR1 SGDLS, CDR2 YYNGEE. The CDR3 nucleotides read TGTGCCAGCAGCGTTCGGACTAGCCCATCGGATACGCAGTATTTT. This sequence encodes CASSVRTSPSDTQYF.

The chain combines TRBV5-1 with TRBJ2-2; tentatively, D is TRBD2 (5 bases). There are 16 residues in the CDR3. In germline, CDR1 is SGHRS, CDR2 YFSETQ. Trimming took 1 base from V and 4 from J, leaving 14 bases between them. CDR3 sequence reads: CASSLNLATTTGELFF. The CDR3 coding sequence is TGCGCCAGCAGCTTGAACCTAGCTACTACCACCGGGGAGCTGTTTTTT.

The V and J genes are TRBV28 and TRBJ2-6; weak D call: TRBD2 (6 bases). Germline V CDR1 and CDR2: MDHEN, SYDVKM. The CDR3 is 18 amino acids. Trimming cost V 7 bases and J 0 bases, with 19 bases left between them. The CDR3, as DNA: TGTGCCAGCAACCCCGGGGGTCGTACCGTCTCTGGGGCCAACGTCCTGACTTTC. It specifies CASNPGGRTVSGANVLTF.

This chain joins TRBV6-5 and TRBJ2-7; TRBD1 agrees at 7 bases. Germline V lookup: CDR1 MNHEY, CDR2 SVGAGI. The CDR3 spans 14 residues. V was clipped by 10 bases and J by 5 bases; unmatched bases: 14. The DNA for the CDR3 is TGTGCCATCTTGACAGGGCAAGTCAGGGACGAGCAGTACTTC. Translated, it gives CAILTGQVRDEQYF.

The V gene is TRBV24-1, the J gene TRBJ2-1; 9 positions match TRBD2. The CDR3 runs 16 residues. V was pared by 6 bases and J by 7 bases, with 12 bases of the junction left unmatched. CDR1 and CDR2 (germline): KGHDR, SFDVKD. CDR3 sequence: CATSHRGAGGLNEQFF. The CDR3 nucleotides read TGTGCCACCAGTCACCGGGGCGCGGGAGGGCTAAATGAGCAGTTCTTC.

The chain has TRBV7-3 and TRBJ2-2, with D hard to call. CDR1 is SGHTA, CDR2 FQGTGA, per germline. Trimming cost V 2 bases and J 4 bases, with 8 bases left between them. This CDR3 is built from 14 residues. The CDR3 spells CASSLRRGTGELFF. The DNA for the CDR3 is TGTGCCAGCAGCTTACGTCGCGGCACCGGGGAGCTGTTTTTT. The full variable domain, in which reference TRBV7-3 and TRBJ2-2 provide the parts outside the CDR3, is GAGVSQTPSNKVTEKGKYVELRCDPISGHTALYWYRQSLGQGPEFLIYFQGTGAADDSGLPNDRFFAVRPEGSVSTLKIQRTERGDSAVYLCASSLRRGTGELFFGEGSRLTVL.

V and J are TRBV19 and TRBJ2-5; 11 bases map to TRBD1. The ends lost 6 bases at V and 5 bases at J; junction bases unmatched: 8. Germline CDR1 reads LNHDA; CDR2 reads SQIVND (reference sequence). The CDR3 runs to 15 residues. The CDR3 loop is CASSRRTGGEETQYF. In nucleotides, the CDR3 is TGTGCCAGTAGCCGTCGGACAGGGGGCGAGGAGACCCAGTACTTC.

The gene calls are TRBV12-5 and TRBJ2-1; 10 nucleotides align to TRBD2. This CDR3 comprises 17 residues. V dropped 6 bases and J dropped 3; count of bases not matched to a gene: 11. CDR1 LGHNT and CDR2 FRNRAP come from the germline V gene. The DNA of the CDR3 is TGTGCTAGTGGAGGACAACGGACTAGCGGTTACTACAATGAGCAGTTCTTC. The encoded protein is CASGGQRTSGYYNEQFF.

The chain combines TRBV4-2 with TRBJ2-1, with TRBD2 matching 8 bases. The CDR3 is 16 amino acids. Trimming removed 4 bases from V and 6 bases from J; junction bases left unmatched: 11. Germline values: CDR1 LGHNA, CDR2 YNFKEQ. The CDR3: CASSPAGVVTGNEQFF. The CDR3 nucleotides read TGTGCCAGCAGCCCAGCGGGAGTAGTAACCGGCAATGAGCAGTTCTTC.

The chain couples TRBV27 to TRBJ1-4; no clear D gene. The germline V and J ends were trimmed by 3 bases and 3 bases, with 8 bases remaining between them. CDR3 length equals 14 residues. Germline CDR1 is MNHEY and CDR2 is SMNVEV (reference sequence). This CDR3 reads CASSFRSANEKLFF. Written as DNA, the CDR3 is TGTGCCAGCAGTTTCAGGTCTGCTAATGAAAAACTGTTTTTT. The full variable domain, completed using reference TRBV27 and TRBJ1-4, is EAQVTQNPRYLITVTGKKLTVTCSQNMNHEYMSWYRQDPGLGLRQIYYSMNVEVTDKGDVPEGYKVSRKEKRNFPLILESPSPNQTSLYFCASSFRSANEKLFFGSGTQLSVL.

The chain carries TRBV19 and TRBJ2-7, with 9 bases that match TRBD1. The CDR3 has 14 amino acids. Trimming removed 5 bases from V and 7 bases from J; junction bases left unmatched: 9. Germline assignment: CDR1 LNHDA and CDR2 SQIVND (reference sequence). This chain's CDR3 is CASSPRDRVGEQYF. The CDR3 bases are TGTGCCAGTAGTCCCCGGGACAGGGTTGGGGAGCAGTACTTC.

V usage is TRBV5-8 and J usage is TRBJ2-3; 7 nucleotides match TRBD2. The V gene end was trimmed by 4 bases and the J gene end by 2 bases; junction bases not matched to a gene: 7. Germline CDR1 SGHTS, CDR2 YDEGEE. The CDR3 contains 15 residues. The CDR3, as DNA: TGTGCCAGCAGCCCAGAGGGACTAAACACAGATACGCAGTATTTT. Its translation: CASSPEGLNTDTQYF.

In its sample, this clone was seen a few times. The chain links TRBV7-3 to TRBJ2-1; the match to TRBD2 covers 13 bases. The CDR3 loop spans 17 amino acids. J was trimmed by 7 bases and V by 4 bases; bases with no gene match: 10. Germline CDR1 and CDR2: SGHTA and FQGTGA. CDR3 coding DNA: TGTGCCAGCAGCTCCACCGGAACTAGCGGGAGGGGGAATGAGCAGTTCTTC. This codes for CASSSTGTSGRGNEQFF.

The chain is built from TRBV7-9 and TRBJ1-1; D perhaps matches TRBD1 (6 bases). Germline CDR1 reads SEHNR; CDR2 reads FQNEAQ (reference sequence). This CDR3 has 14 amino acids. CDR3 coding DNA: TGTGCAAACGAAGGGGCAGGGGTGGAAACTGAAGCTTTCTTT. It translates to CANEGAGVETEAFF.

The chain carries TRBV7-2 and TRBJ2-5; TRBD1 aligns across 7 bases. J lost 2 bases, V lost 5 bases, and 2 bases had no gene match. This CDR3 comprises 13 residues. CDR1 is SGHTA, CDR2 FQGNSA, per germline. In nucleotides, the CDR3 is TGTGCCAGCAGCCGGGACAGACAAGAGACCCAGTACTTC. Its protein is CASSRDRQETQYF.

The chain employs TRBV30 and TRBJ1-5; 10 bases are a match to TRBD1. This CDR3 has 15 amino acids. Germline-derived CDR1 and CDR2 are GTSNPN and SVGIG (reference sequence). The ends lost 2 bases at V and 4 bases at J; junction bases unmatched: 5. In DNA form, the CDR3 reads TGTGCCTGGAGTCATGGACAGGGGGGGAATCAGCCCCAGCATTTT. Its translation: CAWSHGQGGNQPQHF.

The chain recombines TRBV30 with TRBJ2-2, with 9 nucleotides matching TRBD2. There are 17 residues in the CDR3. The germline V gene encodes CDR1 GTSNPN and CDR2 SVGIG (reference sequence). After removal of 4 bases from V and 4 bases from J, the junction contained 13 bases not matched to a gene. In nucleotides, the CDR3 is TGTGCCTGGAACTTCTGGCGGGAGGGCTTAAGCACCGGGGAGCTGTTTTTT. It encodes CAWNFWREGLSTGELFF.

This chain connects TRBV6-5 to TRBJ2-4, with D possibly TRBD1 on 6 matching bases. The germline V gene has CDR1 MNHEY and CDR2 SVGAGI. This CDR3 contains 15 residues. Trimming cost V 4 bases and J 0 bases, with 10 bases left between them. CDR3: CASSSQGLAKNIQYF. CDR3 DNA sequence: TGTGCCAGCAGTTCCCAGGGGCTAGCCAAAAACATTCAGTACTTC.

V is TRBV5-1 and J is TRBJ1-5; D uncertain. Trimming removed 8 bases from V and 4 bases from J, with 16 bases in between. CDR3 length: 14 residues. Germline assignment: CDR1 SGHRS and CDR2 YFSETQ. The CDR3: CARGGERKNQPQHF. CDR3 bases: TGCGCCAGGGGTGGGGAGAGGAAGAATCAGCCCCAGCATTTT.

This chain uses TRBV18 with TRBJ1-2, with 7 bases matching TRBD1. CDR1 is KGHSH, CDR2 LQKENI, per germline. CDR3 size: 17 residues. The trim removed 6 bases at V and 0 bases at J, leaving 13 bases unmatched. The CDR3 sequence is CASSYNGGTVANYGYTF. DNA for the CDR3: TGTGCCAGCTCGTACAATGGAGGGACAGTCGCTAACTATGGCTACACCTTC.

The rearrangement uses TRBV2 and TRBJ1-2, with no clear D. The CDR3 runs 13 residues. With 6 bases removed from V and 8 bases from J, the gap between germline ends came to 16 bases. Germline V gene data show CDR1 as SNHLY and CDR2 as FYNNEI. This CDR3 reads CASRSGESPGYTF. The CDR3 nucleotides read TGTGCCAGCAGGTCTGGGGAGTCCCCCGGCTACACCTTC.

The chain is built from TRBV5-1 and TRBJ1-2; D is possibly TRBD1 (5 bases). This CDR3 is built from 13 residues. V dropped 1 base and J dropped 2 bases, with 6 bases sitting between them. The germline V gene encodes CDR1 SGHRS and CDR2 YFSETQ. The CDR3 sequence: CASSLNRNYGYTF. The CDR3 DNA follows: TGCGCCAGCAGCTTGAACAGGAACTATGGCTACACCTTC.

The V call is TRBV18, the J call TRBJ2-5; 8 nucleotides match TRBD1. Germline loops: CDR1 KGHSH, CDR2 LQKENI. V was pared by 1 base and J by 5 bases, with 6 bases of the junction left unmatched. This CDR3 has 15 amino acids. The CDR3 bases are TGTGCCAGCTCACCACGCGACAGGGGAGAGGAGACCCAGTACTTC. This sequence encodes CASSPRDRGEETQYF.

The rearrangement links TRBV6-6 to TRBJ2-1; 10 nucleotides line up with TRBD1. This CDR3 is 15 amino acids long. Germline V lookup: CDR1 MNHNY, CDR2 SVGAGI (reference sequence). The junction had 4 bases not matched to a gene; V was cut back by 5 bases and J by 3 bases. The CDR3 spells CASSGQGGFYNEQFF. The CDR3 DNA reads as TGTGCCAGCAGTGGACAGGGGGGGTTCTACAATGAGCAGTTCTTC.